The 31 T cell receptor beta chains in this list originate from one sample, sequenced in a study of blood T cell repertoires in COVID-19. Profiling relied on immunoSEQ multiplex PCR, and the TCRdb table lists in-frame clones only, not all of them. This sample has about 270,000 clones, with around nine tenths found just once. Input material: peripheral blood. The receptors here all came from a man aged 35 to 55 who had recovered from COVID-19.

The CDR3 DNA reads as TGCAGCGTTGTAGGGGATCACGAGCAGTACTTC. Translation gives CSVVGDHEQYF. The chain uses TRBV29-1 and TRBJ2-7, with a tentative D call TRBD1 (5 bases). Germline-derived CDR1 and CDR2 are SQVTM and ANQGSEA. This CDR3 is 11 amino acids long. The ends were cut back, 4 bases at V and 5 bases at J, with 9 bases in the middle.

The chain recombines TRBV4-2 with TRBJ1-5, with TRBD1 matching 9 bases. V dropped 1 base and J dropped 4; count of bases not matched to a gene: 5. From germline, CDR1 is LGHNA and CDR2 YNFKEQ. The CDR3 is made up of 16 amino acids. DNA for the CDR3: TGTGCCAGCAGCCAAGTTCTGGACAGGGGTAATCAGCCCCAGCATTTT. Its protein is CASSQVLDRGNQPQHF.

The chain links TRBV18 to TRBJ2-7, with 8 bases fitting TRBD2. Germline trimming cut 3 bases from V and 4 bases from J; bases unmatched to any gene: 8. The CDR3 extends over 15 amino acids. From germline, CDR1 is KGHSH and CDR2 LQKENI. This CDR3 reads CASSPRVAGLYEQYF. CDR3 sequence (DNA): TGTGCCAGCTCACCGCGGGTAGCGGGACTATACGAGCAGTACTTC.

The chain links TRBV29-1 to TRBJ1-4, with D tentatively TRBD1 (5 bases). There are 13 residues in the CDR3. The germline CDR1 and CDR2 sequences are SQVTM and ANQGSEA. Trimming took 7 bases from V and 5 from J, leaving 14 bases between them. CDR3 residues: CSAFGQGNEKLFF. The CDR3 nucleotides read TGCAGCGCTTTCGGGCAGGGAAATGAAAAACTGTTTTTT.

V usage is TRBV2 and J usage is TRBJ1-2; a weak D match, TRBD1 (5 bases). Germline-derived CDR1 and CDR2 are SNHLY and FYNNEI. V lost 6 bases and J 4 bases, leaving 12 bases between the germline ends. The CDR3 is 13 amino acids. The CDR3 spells CASSAGGVYGYTF. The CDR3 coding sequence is TGTGCCAGCAGCGCTGGAGGGGTCTATGGCTACACCTTC.

This CDR3 reads CASSFKGTGRNTEAFF. In DNA form, the CDR3 reads TGTGCCAGCAGCTTCAAGGGGACAGGGCGGAACACTGAAGCTTTCTTT. The chain joins TRBV11-3 to TRBJ1-1; 9 bases align to TRBD1. The CDR3 contains 16 residues. The germline CDR1 and CDR2 sequences are SGHNT and YENEEA. The trim removed 3 bases at V and 1 base at J, leaving 6 bases unmatched.

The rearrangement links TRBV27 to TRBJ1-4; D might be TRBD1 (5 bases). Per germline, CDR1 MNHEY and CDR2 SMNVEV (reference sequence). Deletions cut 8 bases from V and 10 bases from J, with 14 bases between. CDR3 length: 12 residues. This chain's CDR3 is CASQAGVGKLFF. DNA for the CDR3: TGTGCCAGCCAAGCGGGGGTGGGAAAACTGTTTTTT. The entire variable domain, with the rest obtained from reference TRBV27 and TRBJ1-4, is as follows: EAQVTQNPRYLITVTGKKLTVTCSQNMNHEYMSWYRQDPGLGLRQIYYSMNVEVTDKGDVPEGYKVSRKEKRNFPLILESPSPNQTSLYFCASQAGVGKLFFGSGTQLSVL.

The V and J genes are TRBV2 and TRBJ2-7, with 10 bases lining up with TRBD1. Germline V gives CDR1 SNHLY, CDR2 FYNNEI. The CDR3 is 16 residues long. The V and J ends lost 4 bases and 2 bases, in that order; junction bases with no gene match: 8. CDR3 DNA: TGTGCCAGCAGTGGATGGCGGGACAGGGGTACCTACGAGCAGTACTTC. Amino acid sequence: CASSGWRDRGTYEQYF.

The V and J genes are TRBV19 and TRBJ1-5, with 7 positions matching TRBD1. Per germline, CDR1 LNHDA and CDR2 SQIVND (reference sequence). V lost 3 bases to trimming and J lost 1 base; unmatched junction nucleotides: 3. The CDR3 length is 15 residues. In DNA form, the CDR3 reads TGTGCCAGTAGTATGACAGGGAGGAGCAATCAGCCCCAGCATTTT. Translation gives CASSMTGRSNQPQHF.

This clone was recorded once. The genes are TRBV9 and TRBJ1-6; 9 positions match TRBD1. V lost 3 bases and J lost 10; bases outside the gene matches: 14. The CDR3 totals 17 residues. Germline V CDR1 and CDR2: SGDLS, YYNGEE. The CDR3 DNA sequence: TGTGCCAGCAGCGCCGGACAGGGGCCCGACGCGGGGTCACCCCTCCACTTT. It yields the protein CASSAGQGPDAGSPLHF.

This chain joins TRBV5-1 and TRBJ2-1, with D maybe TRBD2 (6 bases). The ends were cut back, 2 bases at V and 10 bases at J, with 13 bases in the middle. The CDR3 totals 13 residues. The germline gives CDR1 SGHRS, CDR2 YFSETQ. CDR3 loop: CASSLRRGIEQFF. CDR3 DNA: TGCGCCAGCAGCTTACGACGGGGGATAGAGCAGTTCTTC.

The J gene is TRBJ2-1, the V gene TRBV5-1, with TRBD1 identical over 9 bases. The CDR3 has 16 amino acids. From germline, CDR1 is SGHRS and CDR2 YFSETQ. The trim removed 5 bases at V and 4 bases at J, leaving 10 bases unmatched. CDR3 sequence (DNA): TGCGCCAGCAGTCGCCCTGGACAGGGGAGATACAATGAGCAGTTCTTC. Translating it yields CASSRPGQGRYNEQFF. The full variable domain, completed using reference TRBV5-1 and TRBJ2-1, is KAGVTQTPRYLIKTRGQQVTLSCSPISGHRSVSWYQQTPGQGLQFLFEYFSETQRNKGNFPGRFSGRQFSNSRSEMNVSTLELGDSALYLCASSRPGQGRYNEQFFGPGTRLTVL.

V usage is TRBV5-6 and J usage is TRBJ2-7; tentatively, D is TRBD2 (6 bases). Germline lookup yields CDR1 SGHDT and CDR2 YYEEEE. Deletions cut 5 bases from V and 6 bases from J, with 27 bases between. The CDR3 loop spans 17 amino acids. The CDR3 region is CASSLTPGLLTTSEQYF. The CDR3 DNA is TGTGCCAGCAGTTTGACACCGGGACTTTTAACGACCAGCGAGCAGTACTTC.

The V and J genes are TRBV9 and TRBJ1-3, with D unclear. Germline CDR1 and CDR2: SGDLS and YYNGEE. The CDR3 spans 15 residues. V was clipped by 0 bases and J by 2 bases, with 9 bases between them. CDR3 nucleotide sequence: TGTGCCAGCAGCGTAGGAGCAACGGCTGGAAACACCATATATTTT. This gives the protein CASSVGATAGNTIYF.

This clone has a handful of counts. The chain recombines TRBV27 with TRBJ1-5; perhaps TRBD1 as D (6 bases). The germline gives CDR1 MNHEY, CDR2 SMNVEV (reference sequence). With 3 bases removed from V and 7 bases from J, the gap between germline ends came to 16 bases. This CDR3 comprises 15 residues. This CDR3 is CASSFRGTGTQPQHF. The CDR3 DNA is TGTGCCAGCAGTTTTAGAGGAACAGGGACACAGCCCCAGCATTTT.

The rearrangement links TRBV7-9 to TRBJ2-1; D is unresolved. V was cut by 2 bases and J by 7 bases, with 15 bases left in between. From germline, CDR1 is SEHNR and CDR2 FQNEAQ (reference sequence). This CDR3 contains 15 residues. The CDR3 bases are TGTGCCAGCAGCTTAAGTGAGGTGTCGAAAAATGAGCAGTTCTTC. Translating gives CASSLSEVSKNEQFF.

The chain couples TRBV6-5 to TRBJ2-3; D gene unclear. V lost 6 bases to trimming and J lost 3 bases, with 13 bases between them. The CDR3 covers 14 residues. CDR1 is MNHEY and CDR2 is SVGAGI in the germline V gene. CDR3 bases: TGTGCCAGCAGGCGGCCGGCCGCTACAGATACGCAGTATTTT. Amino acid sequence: CASRRPAATDTQYF.

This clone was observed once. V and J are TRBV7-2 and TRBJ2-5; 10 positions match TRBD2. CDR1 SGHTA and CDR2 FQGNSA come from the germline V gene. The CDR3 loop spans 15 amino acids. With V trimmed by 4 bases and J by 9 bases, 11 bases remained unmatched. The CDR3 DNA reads TGTGCCAGCAGCTCCGGCCTAGCGGGGGCCGGGCCCCAGTACTTC. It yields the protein CASSSGLAGAGPQYF.

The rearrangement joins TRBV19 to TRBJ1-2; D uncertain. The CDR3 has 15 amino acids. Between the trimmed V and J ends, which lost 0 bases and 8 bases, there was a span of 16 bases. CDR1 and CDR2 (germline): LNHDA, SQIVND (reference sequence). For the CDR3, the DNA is TGTGCCAGTAGTATAGATCCGCCCTCTCTAGCGGGCTACACCTTC. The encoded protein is CASSIDPPSLAGYTF.

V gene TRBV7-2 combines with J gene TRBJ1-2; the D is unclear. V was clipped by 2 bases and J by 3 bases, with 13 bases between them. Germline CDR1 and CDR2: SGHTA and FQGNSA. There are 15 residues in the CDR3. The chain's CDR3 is CASSLQGLRDYGYTF. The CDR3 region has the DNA TGTGCCAGCAGCTTACAAGGGTTGAGGGACTATGGCTACACCTTC.

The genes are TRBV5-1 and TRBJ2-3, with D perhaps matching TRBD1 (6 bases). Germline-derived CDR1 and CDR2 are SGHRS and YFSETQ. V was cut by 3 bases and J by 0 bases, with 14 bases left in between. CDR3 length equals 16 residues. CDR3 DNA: TGCGCCAGCAGCTCGGCCGGGACACCTAGCACAGATACGCAGTATTTT. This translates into CASSSAGTPSTDTQYF.

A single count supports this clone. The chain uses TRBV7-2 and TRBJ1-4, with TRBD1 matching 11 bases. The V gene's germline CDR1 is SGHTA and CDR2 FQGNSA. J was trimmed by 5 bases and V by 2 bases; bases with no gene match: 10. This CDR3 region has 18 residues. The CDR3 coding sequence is TGTGCCAGCAGCTTAACCCCGGACAGGGGGCAACTGAATGAAAAACTGTTTTTT. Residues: CASSLTPDRGQLNEKLFF.

The CDR3 region has the DNA TGCGCCAGCAGCCCTACTAGTACCACCGGGGAGCTGTTTTTT. This codes for CASSPTSTTGELFF. The chain links TRBV5-1 to TRBJ2-2; D may be TRBD2 (5 bases). This CDR3 has 14 amino acids. CDR1 is SGHRS and CDR2 is YFSETQ in the germline V gene. V was trimmed by 4 bases and J by 4 bases, leaving 11 bases between them.

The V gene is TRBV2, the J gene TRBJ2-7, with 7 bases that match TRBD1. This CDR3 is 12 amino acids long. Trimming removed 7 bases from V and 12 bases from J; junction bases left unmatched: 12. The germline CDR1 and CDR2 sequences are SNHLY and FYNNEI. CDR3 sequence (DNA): TGTGCCAGCATGGGCAGGGGGTTCGACGGGTACTTC. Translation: CASMGRGFDGYF.

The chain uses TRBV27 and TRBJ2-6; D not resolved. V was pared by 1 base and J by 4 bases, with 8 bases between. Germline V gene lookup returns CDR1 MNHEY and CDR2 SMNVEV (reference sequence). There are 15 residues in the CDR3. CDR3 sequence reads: CASSLYGSGANVLTF. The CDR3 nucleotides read TGTGCCAGCAGTTTATACGGGTCCGGGGCCAACGTCCTGACTTTC.

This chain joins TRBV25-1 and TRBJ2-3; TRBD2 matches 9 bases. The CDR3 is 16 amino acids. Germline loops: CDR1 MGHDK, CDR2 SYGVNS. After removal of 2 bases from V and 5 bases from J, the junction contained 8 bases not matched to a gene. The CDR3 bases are TGTGCCAGCAGTGAACCGGGACTAGCCTACGGAGATACGCAGTATTTT. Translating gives CASSEPGLAYGDTQYF.

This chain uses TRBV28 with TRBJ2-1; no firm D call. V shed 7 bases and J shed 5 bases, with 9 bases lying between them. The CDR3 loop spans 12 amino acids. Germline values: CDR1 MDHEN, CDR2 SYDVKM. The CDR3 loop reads CASTQDDNEQFF. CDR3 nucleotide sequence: TGTGCCAGCACACAAGATGACAATGAGCAGTTCTTC.

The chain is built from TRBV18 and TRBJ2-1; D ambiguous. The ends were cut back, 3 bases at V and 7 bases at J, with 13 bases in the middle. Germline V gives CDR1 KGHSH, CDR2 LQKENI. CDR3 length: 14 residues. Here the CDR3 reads CASSPGRLGNEQFF. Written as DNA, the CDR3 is TGTGCCAGCTCACCGGGTCGTCTAGGTAATGAGCAGTTCTTC.

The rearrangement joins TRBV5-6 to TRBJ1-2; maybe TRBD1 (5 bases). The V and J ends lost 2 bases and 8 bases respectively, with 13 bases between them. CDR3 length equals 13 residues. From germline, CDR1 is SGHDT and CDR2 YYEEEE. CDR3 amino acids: CASSLGRGVGYTF. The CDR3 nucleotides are TGTGCCAGCAGCTTAGGCCGGGGGGTCGGCTACACCTTC.

CDR3 loop: CASSVNPSPPQYF. The CDR3 DNA follows: TGTGCCAGCAGCGTAAATCCTAGCCCCCCGCAGTATTTT. The chain couples TRBV9 to TRBJ2-3; tentatively, D is TRBD2 (5 bases). CDR1 and CDR2 from the germline V gene are SGDLS and YYNGEE. The V gene lost 1 base and the J gene lost 10 bases, with 13 bases spanning the gap. CDR3 length equals 13 residues.

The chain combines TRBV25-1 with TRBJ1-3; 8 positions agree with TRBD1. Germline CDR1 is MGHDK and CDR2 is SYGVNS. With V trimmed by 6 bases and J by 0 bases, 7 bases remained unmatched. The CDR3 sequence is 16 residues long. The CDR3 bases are TGTGCCAGCAGCGGGGGACAGGTATACTCTGGAAACACCATATATTTT. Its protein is CASSGGQVYSGNTIYF.